This record covers a single T cell receptor (beta chain). What it binds is not known. The sample belongs to a study of T cell repertoires in cytomegalovirus infection. General study findings and limits: The response measured ex vivo was dominated by TCR beta clonotypes (HLA-C-restricted and CMV-specific).

The V gene's germline CDR1 is MNHEY and CDR2 SVGEGT. CDR3 length equals 14 residues. Trimming took off 4 bases at V and 5 bases at J, with 14 bases between the two ends. TCRdb processed the reads anew with MiXCR; each CDR3 protein has one entry. In the table there are approximately 990,000 distinct CDR3 sequences, roughly 30% of which are singletons. The J gene is TRBJ2-5, the V gene TRBV6-2 or TRBV6-3; D could derive from TRBD1 or TRBD2 (6 bases each). The starting material was cultured CD8+ T cells from PBMCs, obtained from culture after CMV antigen stimulation. The clonotype originates from a human donor in good health (CMV status not recorded). Some clones in this sample may be carry-over from other donors' samples. CDR3 amino acids: CASSSPGAGETQYF. As DNA, the CDR3 is TGTGCCAGCAGTTCCCCGGGGGCGGGGGAGACCCAGTACTTC.